These 28 T cell receptor beta chains were sequenced from one sample in a study of cytomegalovirus exposure and HLA in healthy donors. Generated by immunoSEQ multiplex PCR, the TCRdb table keeps only in-frame clones and is missing some. The repertoire holds some 150,000 clones, 80% to 90% seen once, with 4.5% in the top ten. The sequenced sample consisted of PBMCs. The source of these receptors is a man younger than 35 in good health and CMV-seropositive.

V usage is TRBV7-8 and J usage is TRBJ1-5, with 12 bases fitting TRBD1. Germline assignment: CDR1 SGHVS and CDR2 FQNEAQ. This CDR3 spans 15 amino acids. Losses at the gene ends were 7 bases for V and 1 base for J; bases not matched to a gene: 2. The CDR3 is CASTGTGGSNQPQHF. In nucleotides, the CDR3 is TGTGCCAGCACCGGGACAGGGGGCAGCAATCAGCCCCAGCATTTT.

Turning to this clone: This sample includes further DNA sequences coding for the same CDR3. This chain uses TRBV5-1 with TRBJ2-5; D is perhaps TRBD1 (6 bases). The V gene lost 0 bases and the J gene lost 5 bases, with 8 bases spanning the gap. The CDR3 sequence is 13 residues long. Germline values: CDR1 SGHRS, CDR2 YFSETQ. Here the CDR3 DNA reads TGCGCCAGCAGCTTGGGTGGGGGCGAGACCCAGTACTTC. It translates to CASSLGGGETQYF.

The V and J genes are TRBV5-1 and TRBJ1-1; TRBD1 might be the D (6 bases). V gave up 7 bases and J gave up 3 bases, with 16 bases separating them. Looked up from germline, CDR1 is SGHRS and CDR2 is YFSETQ. The CDR3 totals 14 residues. The CDR3 reads CASRPGQEYTEAFF. The DNA of the CDR3 is TGCGCCAGCCGACCGGGACAAGAATACACTGAAGCTTTCTTT.

This chain connects TRBV5-1 to TRBJ2-1; D gene unclear. Germline lookup yields CDR1 SGHRS and CDR2 YFSETQ. Trimming shortened V by 3 bases and J by 1 base, and 14 bases separated the two germline ends. There are 16 residues in the CDR3. This CDR3 is CASSSLGDSSYNEQFF. CDR3 nucleotides: TGCGCCAGCAGCTCCCTGGGCGATTCGTCCTACAATGAGCAGTTCTTC.

The J gene is TRBJ1-1, the V gene TRBV19; possibly TRBD1 for D (5 bases). The V end lost 3 bases, the J end lost 1 base, and 18 bases lay between the germline ends. The CDR3 spans 17 residues. Germline V gives CDR1 LNHDA, CDR2 SQIVND (reference sequence). The CDR3 DNA reads TGTGCCAGTAGTATTATCCCGGGACTGTTAGGGAACACTGAAGCTTTCTTT. Its translation: CASSIIPGLLGNTEAFF.

This sequence joins TRBV7-2 and TRBJ2-7; 8 bases match TRBD2. The CDR3 runs 16 residues. J gave up 0 bases and V 0 bases, and 4 bases lay outside the gene matches. Germline lookup yields CDR1 SGHTA and CDR2 FQGNSA. CDR3 protein: CASSLAGGGISYEQYF. The CDR3 coding sequence is TGTGCCAGCAGCTTAGCAGGCGGGGGGATCTCCTACGAGCAGTACTTC.

CDR3 DNA sequence: TGTGCCAGCAGCCCGTGGGAAACAGGGGGGACTGAAGCTTTCTTT. This encodes CASSPWETGGTEAFF. This sequence joins TRBV14 and TRBJ1-1; 8 nucleotides align to TRBD1. This CDR3 comprises 15 residues. V shed 4 bases, J shed 5 bases, and the junction held 9 bases outside the gene matches. In germline, CDR1 is SGHDN, CDR2 FVKESK.

For the CDR3, the DNA is TGTGCCAGCAGTGAAACGGGTACAGATACGCAGTATTTT. Amino acid sequence: CASSETGTDTQYF. The rearrangement uses TRBV6-4 and TRBJ2-3; no definite D call. V shed 3 bases and J shed 3 bases, with 7 bases lying between them. CDR1 and CDR2 from the germline V gene are MRHNA and SNTAGT. The CDR3 totals 13 residues.

The chain uses TRBV10-2 and TRBJ2-4, with a possible D match to TRBD2 (6 bases). The CDR3 has 12 residues. The germline CDR1 and CDR2 sequences are WSHSY and SAAADI. V dropped 9 bases and J dropped 7 bases, with 13 bases sitting between them. Here the CDR3 reads CASEGGQNIQYF. For the CDR3, the DNA is TGCGCCAGTGAGGGAGGCCAGAACATTCAGTACTTC.

This clone was seen a few times. This sequence joins TRBV14 and TRBJ2-5, with D possibly matching TRBD2 (6 bases). The CDR3 is made up of 12 amino acids. Trimming removed 4 bases from V and 7 bases from J, with 10 bases in between. The V gene's germline CDR1 is SGHDN and CDR2 FVKESK. CDR3 DNA sequence: TGTGCCAGCAGCCTCATGGGAGGGACCCAGTACTTC. It yields the protein CASSLMGGTQYF.

V and J are TRBV27 and TRBJ1-6; D is perhaps TRBD1 (5 bases). CDR3 length: 19 residues. Germline CDR1 is MNHEY and CDR2 is SMNVEV (reference sequence). Trimming shortened V by 0 bases and J by 5 bases, and 20 bases separated the two germline ends. The CDR3 coding sequence is TGTGCCAGCAGTTTATCTGGTCCGGCAGGGTCGGCCCATAATTCACCCCTCCACTTT. This translates into CASSLSGPAGSAHNSPLHF.

V gene TRBV27 combines with J gene TRBJ1-5; D might be TRBD1 (5 bases). The CDR3 is 14 amino acids. Germline V gene lookup returns CDR1 MNHEY and CDR2 SMNVEV (reference sequence). V dropped 7 bases and J dropped 1 base, with 11 bases sitting between them. The CDR3 DNA reads TGTGCCAGCATGGGGGGTGGAAGCAATCAGCCCCAGCATTTT. Amino acids: CASMGGGSNQPQHF.

The V and J genes are TRBV28 and TRBJ2-4; no clear D. V gave up 6 bases and J gave up 0 bases, with 3 bases separating them. Per the germline V gene, CDR1 is MDHEN and CDR2 is SYDVKM. CDR3 length: 12 residues. CDR3 nucleotide sequence: TGTGCCAGCAGCCTAGCCAAAAACATTCAGTACTTC. This sequence encodes CASSLAKNIQYF.

The genes are TRBV30 and TRBJ1-1; D is unclear. The CDR3 has 14 residues. V gave up 4 bases and J gave up 1 base, with 13 bases separating them. Per germline, CDR1 GTSNPN and CDR2 SVGIG (reference sequence). The CDR3 loop is CAWTMGKENTEAFF. In DNA form, the CDR3 reads TGTGCCTGGACCATGGGCAAGGAGAACACTGAAGCTTTCTTT.

The chain links TRBV27 to TRBJ2-7; tentative D call: TRBD1 (5 bases). V was pared by 5 bases and J by 5 bases, with 19 bases between. The CDR3 runs to 15 residues. Germline CDR1 reads MNHEY; CDR2 reads SMNVEV (reference sequence). Written as DNA, the CDR3 is TGTGCCAGCAGTCCCCCTGTGGGCAGGGCCCACGAGCAGTACTTC. Translating it yields CASSPPVGRAHEQYF.

This clone turned up a few times. This chain connects TRBV28 to TRBJ2-3; 12 nucleotides match TRBD2. There are 14 residues in the CDR3. CDR1 and CDR2 (germline): MDHEN, SYDVKM. Losses at the gene ends were 3 bases for V and 6 bases for J; bases not matched to a gene: 1. CDR3 loop: CASSLTSGGDTQYF. The CDR3 coding sequence is TGTGCCAGCAGTTTGACTAGCGGGGGTGATACGCAGTATTTT.

The V and J genes are TRBV6-4 and TRBJ2-1; 7 bases map to TRBD1. V shed 8 bases, J shed 4 bases, and the junction held 5 bases outside the gene matches. Germline-derived CDR1 and CDR2 are MRHNA and SNTAGT. The CDR3 is 13 amino acids. The CDR3 DNA sequence: TGTGCCAGCGGATCGGGACAGTACAATGAGCAGTTCTTC. It specifies CASGSGQYNEQFF.

The chain uses TRBV9 and TRBJ2-7, with TRBD2 identical over 10 bases. Germline V lookup: CDR1 SGDLS, CDR2 YYNGEE. Unmatched junction bases numbered 4, after V lost 0 bases and J lost 7 bases. The CDR3 totals 14 residues. The CDR3 coding sequence is TGTGCCAGCAGCGTAGCTAGCGGGAGTGGGGAGCAGTACTTC. Protein sequence: CASSVASGSGEQYF.

The chain has TRBV27 and TRBJ2-1, with D possibly TRBD2 on 6 matching bases. This CDR3 is built from 14 residues. The ends were cut back, 8 bases at V and 6 bases at J, with 17 bases in the middle. CDR1 is MNHEY and CDR2 is SMNVEV in the germline V gene (reference sequence). The CDR3 DNA reads as TGTGCCAGCCAACCGGAGGGGCCGTTCAATGAGCAGTTCTTC. Its protein is CASQPEGPFNEQFF.

V is TRBV12-5 and J is TRBJ1-5, with 10 positions matching TRBD1. CDR3 length: 16 residues. CDR1 and CDR2 (germline): LGHNT, FRNRAP. V gave up 1 base and J gave up 3 bases; unmatched junction bases: 3. CDR3 region: CASGLGDRGSNQPQHF. CDR3 bases: TGTGCTAGTGGTTTGGGGGACAGGGGATCCAATCAGCCCCAGCATTTT.

The genes are TRBV6-5 and TRBJ1-3; no clear D. The CDR3 is made up of 15 amino acids. V lost 0 bases, J lost 0 bases, and 6 bases lay in between. In germline, CDR1 is MNHEY, CDR2 SVGAGI. CDR3 protein: CASSYSETSGNTIYF. CDR3 DNA sequence: TGTGCCAGCAGTTACTCGGAGACCTCTGGAAACACCATATATTTT.

The gene calls are TRBV14 and TRBJ1-1; tentatively, D is TRBD1 (6 bases). The CDR3 has 13 amino acids. Germline-derived CDR1 and CDR2 are SGHDN and FVKESK. V was clipped by 7 bases and J by 6 bases, with 15 bases between them. The CDR3 nucleotides are TGTGCCAGCAACTCGGTAGGGGGACCTGAAGCTTTCTTT. Translation gives CASNSVGGPEAFF.

This chain joins TRBV5-1 and TRBJ2-7, with a possible D match to TRBD2 (6 bases). Germline CDR1 is SGHRS and CDR2 is YFSETQ. The CDR3 contains 15 residues. Trimming left V 2 bases short and J 5 bases short, with 17 bases between. CDR3 DNA sequence: TGCGCCAGCAGCTTTTACGGTGGATGGGAGGACGAGCAGTACTTC. It encodes CASSFYGGWEDEQYF.

V gene TRBV5-1 combines with J gene TRBJ2-5; D call uncertain. Between the trimmed V and J ends, which lost 4 bases and 2 bases, there was a span of 12 bases. The CDR3 contains 14 residues. Per the germline V gene, CDR1 is SGHRS and CDR2 is YFSETQ. As DNA, the CDR3 is TGCGCCAGCAGCAATACACAGCCGCAAGAGACCCAGTACTTC. Amino acid sequence: CASSNTQPQETQYF.

The J gene is TRBJ2-5, the V gene TRBV29-1; 11 positions agree with TRBD1. The CDR3 contains 16 residues. Germline V gene lookup returns CDR1 SQVTM and CDR2 ANQGSEA. J gave up 3 bases and V 3 bases, and 9 bases lay outside the gene matches. The CDR3 DNA follows: TGCAGCGTTGATGGGACAGGGGGGCCTTGGGAAGAGACCCAGTACTTC. Protein: CSVDGTGGPWEETQYF.

The chain couples TRBV7-6 to TRBJ2-2; 9 nucleotides match TRBD2. The V gene end was trimmed by 2 bases and the J gene end by 5 bases; junction bases not matched to a gene: 3. The CDR3 is 15 residues long. Germline-derived CDR1 and CDR2 are SGHVS and FNYEAQ. CDR3 residues: CASSLSLAGTGELFF. CDR3 bases: TGTGCCAGCAGCTTAAGCCTAGCGGGAACCGGGGAGCTGTTTTTT.

This rearrangement joins TRBV29-1 to TRBJ2-7, with D perhaps TRBD2 (5 bases). The CDR3 sequence is 15 residues long. Trimming pared 7 bases from V and 0 bases from J, leaving 19 bases between. Germline V gene sequence: CDR1 SQVTM, CDR2 ANQGSEA. The CDR3 region is CSARTTIGDSYEQYF. DNA of the CDR3: TGCAGCGCCCGAACTACTATCGGGGACTCCTACGAGCAGTACTTC.

The chain has TRBV9 and TRBJ1-6; TRBD1 agrees at 7 bases. Germline loops: CDR1 SGDLS, CDR2 YYNGEE. The CDR3 covers 17 residues. V lost 3 bases, J lost 0 bases, and 6 bases stayed unmatched. The CDR3 coding sequence is TGTGCCAGCAGCGGGGACAGCCCGAGCTCCTATAATTCACCCCTCCACTTT. It is translated as CASSGDSPSSYNSPLHF. The variable domain in full, with the rest retrieved from reference TRBV9 and TRBJ1-6, is DSGVTQTPKHLITATGQRVTLRCSPRSGDLSVYWYQQSLDQGLQFLIQYYNGEERAKGNILERFSAQQFPDLHSELNLSSLELGDSALYFCASSGDSPSSYNSPLHFGNGTRLTVT.